This record covers a single T cell receptor beta chain. The PCR made use of 60 Vbeta and 13 Jbeta primers. Clones were read by immunoSEQ multiplex PCR, and TCRdb kept only the in-frame ones, dropping some. The table has about 160,000 clones, 82% seen once; the top ten hold around 1.5%. The data stem from a study of cytomegalovirus exposure and HLA in healthy donors. There are 16 residues in the CDR3. Per germline, CDR1 SEHNR and CDR2 FQNEAQ (reference sequence). With 3 bases clipped from V and 6 bases from J, the junction kept 9 bases outside the gene matches. The chain couples TRBV7-9 to TRBJ1-4; TRBD1 aligns across 8 bases. This TCR came from a male donor in good health and CMV-seronegative. The sequenced sample consisted of PBMCs. The CDR3 loop is CASSFARGQYDEKLFF. The CDR3 DNA sequence: TGTGCCAGCAGCTTTGCCAGGGGGCAGTATGATGAAAAACTGTTTTTT.